This TCR beta chain was captured in a study of human T cells and chemical hapten exposure. The study's findings and limits: Compared to controls, expanded TCRs made significantly more large clusters of similar CDR3s. The study found that DPC sensitization did not change TCRs above 1 in 1000 frequency.

TCRdb re-derived calls from the RACE reads in MiXCR, one entry per CDR3 protein. Of tens of thousands of distinct CDR3 sequences in the sample, 10% to 15% are singletons; the top ten hold 5.7%. As regards this clonotype: Its antigen is unidentified.

The sample's time point: patch test 3, about 24 weeks after DPC sensitization. Treatment specified: therapeutic diphenylcyclopropenone sensitization with weekly scalp DPC. Alopecia patients deemed DPC-suitable, aged 18 to 70, excluding pregnancy. In germline, CDR1 is LGHDT, CDR2 YNNKEL (reference sequence). The CDR3 is 16 residues long. Trimming cost V 4 bases and J 3 bases; bases outside gene matches: 4. This sequence was found in a woman in her 50s with alopecia areata. Some clones in this sample may be carry-over from other donors' samples. The source was whole blood, collected in connection with sensitization to the hapten diphenylcyclopropenone (DPC). The chain employs TRBV3-1 and TRBJ1-4; 11 bases map to TRBD1. CDR3 coding DNA: TGTGCCAGCAGCCTTGGGACAGGGGGAGCTAATGAAAAACTGTTTTTT. It specifies CASSLGTGGANEKLFF.